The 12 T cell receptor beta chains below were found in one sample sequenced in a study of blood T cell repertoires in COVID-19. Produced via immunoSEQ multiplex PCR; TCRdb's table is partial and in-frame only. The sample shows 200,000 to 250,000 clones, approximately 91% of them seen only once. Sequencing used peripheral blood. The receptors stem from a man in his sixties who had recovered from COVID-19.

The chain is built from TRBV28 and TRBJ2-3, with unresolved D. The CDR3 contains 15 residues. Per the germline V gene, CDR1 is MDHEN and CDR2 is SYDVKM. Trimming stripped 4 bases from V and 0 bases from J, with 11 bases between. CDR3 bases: TGTGCCAGCAGTTCCCCCCTGCGGAGCACAGATACGCAGTATTTT. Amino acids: CASSSPLRSTDTQYF.

As DNA, the CDR3 is TGTGCCATCAGAAGACAGGGGGCAATTAATTCACCCCTCCACTTT. Its protein product is CAIRRQGAINSPLHF. The V and J genes are TRBV10-3 and TRBJ1-6, with 10 bases aligning to TRBD1. V was pared by 6 bases and J by 6 bases, with 5 bases of the junction left unmatched. The germline CDR1 and CDR2 sequences are ENHRY and SYGVKD. The CDR3 totals 15 residues.

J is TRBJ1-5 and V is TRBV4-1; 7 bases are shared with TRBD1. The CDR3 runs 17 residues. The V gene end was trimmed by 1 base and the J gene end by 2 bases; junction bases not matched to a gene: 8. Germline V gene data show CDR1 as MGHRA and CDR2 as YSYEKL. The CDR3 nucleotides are TGCGCCAGCAGCCAAGGGGAATCCACAGGGGGCAATCAGCCCCAGCATTTT. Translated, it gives CASSQGESTGGNQPQHF.

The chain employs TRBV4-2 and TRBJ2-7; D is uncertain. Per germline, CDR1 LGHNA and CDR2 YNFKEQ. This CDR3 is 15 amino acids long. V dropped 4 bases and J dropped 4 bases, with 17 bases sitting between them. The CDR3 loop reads CASSLERSPWYEQYF. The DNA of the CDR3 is TGTGCCAGCAGCCTCGAGAGGTCTCCTTGGTACGAGCAGTACTTC.

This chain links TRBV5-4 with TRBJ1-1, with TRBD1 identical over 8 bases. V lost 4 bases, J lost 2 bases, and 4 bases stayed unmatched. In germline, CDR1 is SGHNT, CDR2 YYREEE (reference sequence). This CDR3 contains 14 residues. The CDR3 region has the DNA TGTGCCAGCAGCCCACCAGGGGGCAACACTGAAGCTTTCTTT. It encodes CASSPPGGNTEAFF.

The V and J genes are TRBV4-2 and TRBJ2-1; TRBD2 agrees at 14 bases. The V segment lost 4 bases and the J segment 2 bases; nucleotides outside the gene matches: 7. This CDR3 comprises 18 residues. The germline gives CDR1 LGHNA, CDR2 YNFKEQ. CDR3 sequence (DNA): TGTGCCAGCAGCCTCGGGACTAGCGGGAGACCGCCCTACAATGAGCAGTTCTTC. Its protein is CASSLGTSGRPPYNEQFF.

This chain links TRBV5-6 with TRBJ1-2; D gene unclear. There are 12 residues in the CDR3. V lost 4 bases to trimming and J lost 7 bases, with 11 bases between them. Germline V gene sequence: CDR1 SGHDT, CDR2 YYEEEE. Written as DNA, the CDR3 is TGTGCCAGCAGCGAAAGGGAGGGTGGCTACACCTTC. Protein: CASSEREGGYTF.

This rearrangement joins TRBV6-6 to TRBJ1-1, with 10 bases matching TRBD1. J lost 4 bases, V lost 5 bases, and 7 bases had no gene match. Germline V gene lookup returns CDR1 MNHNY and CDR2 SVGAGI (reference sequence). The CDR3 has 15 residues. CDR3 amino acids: CASSQTGGLGTEAFF. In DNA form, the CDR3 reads TGTGCCAGCAGTCAGACAGGGGGCTTAGGCACTGAAGCTTTCTTT.

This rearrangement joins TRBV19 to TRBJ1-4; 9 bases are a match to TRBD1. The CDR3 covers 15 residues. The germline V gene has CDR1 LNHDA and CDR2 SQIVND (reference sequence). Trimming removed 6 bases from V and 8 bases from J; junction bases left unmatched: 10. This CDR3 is CASSRGGQGSEKLFF. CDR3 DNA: TGTGCCAGTAGCCGAGGGGGACAGGGAAGCGAAAAACTGTTTTTT.

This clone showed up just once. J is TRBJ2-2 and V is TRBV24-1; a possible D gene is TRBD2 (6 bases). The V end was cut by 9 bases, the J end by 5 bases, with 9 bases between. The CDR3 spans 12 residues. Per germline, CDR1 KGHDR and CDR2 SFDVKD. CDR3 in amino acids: CATGGKTGELFF. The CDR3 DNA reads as TGTGCCACCGGGGGGAAAACCGGGGAGCTGTTTTTT.

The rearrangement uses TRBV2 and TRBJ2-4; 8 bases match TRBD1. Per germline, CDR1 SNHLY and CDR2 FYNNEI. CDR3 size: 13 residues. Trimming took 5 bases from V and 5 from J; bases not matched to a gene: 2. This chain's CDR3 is CASSLDRENIQYF. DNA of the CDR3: TGTGCCAGCAGTTTGGACAGGGAAAACATTCAGTACTTC.

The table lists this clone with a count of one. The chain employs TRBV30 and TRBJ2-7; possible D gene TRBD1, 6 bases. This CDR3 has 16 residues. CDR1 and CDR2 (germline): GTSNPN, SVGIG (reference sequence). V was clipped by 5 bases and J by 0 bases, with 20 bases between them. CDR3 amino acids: CAWGKSRTASSYEQYF. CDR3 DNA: TGTGCCTGGGGCAAAAGTAGGACAGCAAGCTCCTACGAGCAGTACTTC.